This T cell receptor (beta chain) stems from a study of cytomegalovirus exposure and HLA in healthy donors. This CDR3 contains 14 residues. The germline gives CDR1 SGHRS, CDR2 YFSETQ. Trimming removed 1 base from V and 8 bases from J, with 15 bases in between. It was with 60 Vbeta and 13 Jbeta primers that the PCR ran. Produced via immunoSEQ multiplex PCR; TCRdb's table is partial and in-frame only. The sample has approximately 150,000 clones, 80% seen once; the top ten hold 6.5% to 8.5%. Sequenced material: PBMCs. This TCR came from a man aged 30-40 years in good health and CMV-seropositive. The V gene is TRBV5-1, the J gene TRBJ1-2; possibly TRBD1 for D (6 bases). This CDR3 reads CASSLWGGRVGYTF. The CDR3 DNA follows: TGCGCCAGCAGCTTGTGGGGGGGGCGCGTCGGCTACACCTTC.